Below are 5 T cell receptor beta chains sequenced from a single sample in a study of T cell responses to AZD1222 COVID-19 vaccine. The table came from immunoSEQ multiplex PCR; TCRdb's copy has only in-frame clones and leaves some out. Seen here are about 200,000 clones, over 85% observed once, and the top ten hold about 1%. Here the sequenced sample was peripheral blood, taken 28 days after the second AZD1222 dose. The receptors stem from an adult who received the AZD1222 COVID-19 vaccine.

The J gene is TRBJ2-7, the V gene TRBV27; unclear D gene. Trimming shortened V by 6 bases and J by 3 bases, and 9 bases separated the two germline ends. This CDR3 is built from 12 residues. The V gene's germline CDR1 is MNHEY and CDR2 SMNVEV (reference sequence). The chain's CDR3 is CASRPSSYEQYF. DNA for the CDR3: TGTGCCAGCAGGCCCTCTAGCTACGAGCAGTACTTC.

The chain combines TRBV7-9 with TRBJ2-6; D is possibly TRBD1 (5 bases). The CDR3 sequence is 18 residues long. Germline CDR1 and CDR2: SEHNR and FQNEAQ (reference sequence). V was shortened by 5 bases and J by 11 bases, with 28 bases between the two germline ends. In DNA form, the CDR3 reads TGTGCCAGCAGCGAGGCGGTCGGCAGGGTGGGCATGCGACACGTCCTGACTTTC. Protein product: CASSEAVGRVGMRHVLTF. Full variable domain (missing parts from reference TRBV7-9 and TRBJ2-6): DTGVSQNPRHKITKRGQNVTFRCDPISEHNRLYWYRQTLGQGPEFLTYFQNEAQLEKSRLLSDRFSAERPKGSFSTLEIQRTEQGDSAMYLCASSEAVGRVGMRHVLTFGAGSRLTVL.

The chain carries TRBV19 and TRBJ1-1; D gene ambiguous. V was trimmed by 4 bases and J by 1 base, leaving 10 bases between them. Per the germline V gene, CDR1 is LNHDA and CDR2 is SQIVND (reference sequence). The CDR3 runs to 14 residues. The CDR3 sequence is CASSKANRNTEAFF. The CDR3, as DNA: TGTGCCAGTAGTAAGGCCAACAGGAACACTGAAGCTTTCTTT.

The chain has TRBV19 and TRBJ1-3, with TRBD1 matching 10 bases. The CDR3 covers 15 residues. CDR1 and CDR2 (germline): LNHDA, SQIVND (reference sequence). The junction had 2 bases not matched to a gene; V was cut back by 6 bases and J by 0 bases. CDR3 residues: CASRTGGNSGNTIYF. The CDR3 nucleotides are TGTGCCAGTAGGACAGGGGGCAACTCTGGAAACACCATATATTTT.

The genes are TRBV28 and TRBJ1-2; D unclear. Germline V gives CDR1 MDHEN, CDR2 SYDVKM. CDR3 size: 14 residues. V was pared by 3 bases and J by 3 bases, with 11 bases between. The chain's CDR3 is CASSLREVHYGYTF. The DNA of the CDR3 is TGTGCCAGCAGTTTGAGGGAAGTACACTATGGCTACACCTTC.